This T cell receptor (beta chain) originates from a study of shared clonotypes between healthy human individuals. Assay used: immunoSEQ multiplex PCR; TCRdb lists only in-frame clones, some missing. The table includes some 2.1 million clones, roughly 94% detected once. The V gene's germline CDR1 is MGHRA and CDR2 YSYEKL. Losses at the gene ends were 1 base for V and 6 bases for J; bases not matched to a gene: 6. The CDR3 is made up of 15 amino acids. CD8 cells classed as naive were CD45RO-negative and positively selected for CCR7, excluding terminally differentiated effector memory CD45RA+ cells. This receptor was taken from a man aged 18 to 29 in good health. The sequenced sample was naive CD8+ T cells sorted from blood. The rearrangement joins TRBV4-1 to TRBJ2-1; 7 bases agree with TRBD2. The CDR3, as DNA: TGCGCCAGCAGCCAAGCTTCGGGACTACGCAATGAGCAGTTCTTC. This codes for CASSQASGLRNEQFF.